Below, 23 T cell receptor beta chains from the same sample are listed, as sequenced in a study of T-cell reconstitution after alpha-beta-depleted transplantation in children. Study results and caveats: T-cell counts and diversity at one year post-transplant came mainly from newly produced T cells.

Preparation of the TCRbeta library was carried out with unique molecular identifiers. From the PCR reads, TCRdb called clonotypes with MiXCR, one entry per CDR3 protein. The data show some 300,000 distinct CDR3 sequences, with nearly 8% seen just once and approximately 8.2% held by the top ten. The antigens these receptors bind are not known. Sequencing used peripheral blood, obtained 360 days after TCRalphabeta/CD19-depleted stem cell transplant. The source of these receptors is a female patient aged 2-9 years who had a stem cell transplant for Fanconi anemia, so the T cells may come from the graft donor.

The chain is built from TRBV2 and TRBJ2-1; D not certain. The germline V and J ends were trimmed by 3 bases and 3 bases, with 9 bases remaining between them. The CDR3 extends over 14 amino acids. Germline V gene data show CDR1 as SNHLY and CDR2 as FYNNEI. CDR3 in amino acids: CASSDGRIYNEQFF. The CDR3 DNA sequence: TGTGCCAGCAGTGATGGACGGATCTACAATGAGCAGTTCTTC. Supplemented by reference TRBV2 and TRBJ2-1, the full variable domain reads EPEVTQTPSHQVTQMGQEVILRCVPISNHLYFYWYRQILGQKVEFLVSFYNNEISEKSEIFDDQFSVERPDGSNFTLKIRSTKLEDSAMYFCASSDGRIYNEQFFGPGTRLTVL.

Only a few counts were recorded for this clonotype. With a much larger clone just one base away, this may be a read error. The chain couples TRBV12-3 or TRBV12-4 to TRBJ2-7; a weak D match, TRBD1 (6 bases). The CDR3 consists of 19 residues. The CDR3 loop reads CTSSFGGRPHSFDSYEQYF. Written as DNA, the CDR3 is TGTACCAGCAGTTTTGGGGGCAGGCCGCATTCTTTCGACTCCTACGAGCAGTACTTC.

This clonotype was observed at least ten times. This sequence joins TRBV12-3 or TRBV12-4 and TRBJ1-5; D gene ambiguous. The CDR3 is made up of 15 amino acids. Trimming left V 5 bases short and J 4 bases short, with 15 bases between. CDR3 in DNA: TGTGCCAGCAGTCCGGACGCAAGATTAAATCAGCCCCAGCATTTT. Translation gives CASSPDARLNQPQHF.

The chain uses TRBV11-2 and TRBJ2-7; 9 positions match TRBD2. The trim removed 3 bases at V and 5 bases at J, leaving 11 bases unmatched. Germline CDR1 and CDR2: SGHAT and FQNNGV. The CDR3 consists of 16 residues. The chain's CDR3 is CASSFLAGLIGDEQYF. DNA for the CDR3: TGTGCCAGCAGCTTCCTAGCGGGACTCATCGGCGACGAGCAGTACTTC.

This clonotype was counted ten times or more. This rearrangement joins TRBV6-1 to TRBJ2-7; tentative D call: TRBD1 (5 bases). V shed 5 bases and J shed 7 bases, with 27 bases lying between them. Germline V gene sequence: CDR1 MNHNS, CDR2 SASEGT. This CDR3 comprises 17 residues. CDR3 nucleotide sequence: TGTGCCAGCAGTCGCAGGGTATTGGATGGCCTACTGTGGGAGCAGTACTTC. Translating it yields CASSRRVLDGLLWEQYF.

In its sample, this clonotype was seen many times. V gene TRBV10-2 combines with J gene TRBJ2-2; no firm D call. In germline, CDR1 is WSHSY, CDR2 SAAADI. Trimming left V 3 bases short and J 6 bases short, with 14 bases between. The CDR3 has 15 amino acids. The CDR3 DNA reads TGCGCCAGCAGTGATGGCCTAGACAAAGCCGGGGAGCTGTTTTTT. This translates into CASSDGLDKAGELFF.

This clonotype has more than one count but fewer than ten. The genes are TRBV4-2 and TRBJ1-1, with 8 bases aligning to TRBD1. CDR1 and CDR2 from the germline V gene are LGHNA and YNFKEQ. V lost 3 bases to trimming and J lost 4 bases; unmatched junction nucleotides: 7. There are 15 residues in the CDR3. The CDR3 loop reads CASSHGQGGITEAFF. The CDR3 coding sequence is TGTGCCAGCAGCCATGGACAGGGAGGAATCACTGAAGCTTTCTTT.

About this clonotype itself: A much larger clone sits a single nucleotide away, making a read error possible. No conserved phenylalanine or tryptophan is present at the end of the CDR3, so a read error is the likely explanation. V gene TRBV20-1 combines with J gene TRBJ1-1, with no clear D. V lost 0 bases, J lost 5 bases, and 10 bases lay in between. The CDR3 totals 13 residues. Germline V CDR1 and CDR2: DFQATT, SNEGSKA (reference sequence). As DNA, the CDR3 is TGCAGTGCTAGAGACGGGAGGAATACTGAAGCTTTCTAT. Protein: CSARDGRNTEAFY.

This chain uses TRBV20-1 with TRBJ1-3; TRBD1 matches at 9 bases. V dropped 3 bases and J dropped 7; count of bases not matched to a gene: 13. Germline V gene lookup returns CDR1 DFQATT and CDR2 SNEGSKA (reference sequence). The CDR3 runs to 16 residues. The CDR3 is CSASRGFGDRVNTIYF. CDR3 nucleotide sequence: TGCAGTGCTAGTCGCGGATTTGGGGACAGGGTTAACACCATATATTTT.

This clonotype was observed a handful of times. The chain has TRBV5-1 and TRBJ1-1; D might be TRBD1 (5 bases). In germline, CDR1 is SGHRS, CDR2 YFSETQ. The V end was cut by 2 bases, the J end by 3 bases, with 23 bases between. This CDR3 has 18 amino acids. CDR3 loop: CASSLWNSGRAGDTEAFF. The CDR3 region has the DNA TGCGCCAGCAGCTTATGGAACAGTGGCCGGGCGGGGGACACTGAAGCTTTCTTT.

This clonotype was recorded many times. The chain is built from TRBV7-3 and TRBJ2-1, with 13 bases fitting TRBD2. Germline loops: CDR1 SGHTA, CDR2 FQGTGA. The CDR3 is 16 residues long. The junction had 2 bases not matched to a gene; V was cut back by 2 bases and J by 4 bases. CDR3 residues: CASSLSGLAGYNEQFF. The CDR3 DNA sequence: TGTGCCAGCAGCTTATCGGGACTAGCGGGGTACAATGAGCAGTTCTTC.

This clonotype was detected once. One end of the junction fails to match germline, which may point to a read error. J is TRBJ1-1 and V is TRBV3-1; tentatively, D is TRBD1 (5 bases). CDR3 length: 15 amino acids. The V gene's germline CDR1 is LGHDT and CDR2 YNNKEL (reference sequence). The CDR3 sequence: CATSQDVSGWTEAFF. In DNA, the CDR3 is TGTGCCACCAGCCAAGATGTCTCAGGGTGGACTGAAGCTTTCTTT.

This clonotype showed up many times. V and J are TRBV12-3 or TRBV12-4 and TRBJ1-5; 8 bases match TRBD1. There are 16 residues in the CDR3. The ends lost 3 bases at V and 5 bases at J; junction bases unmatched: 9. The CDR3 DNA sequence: TGTGCCAGCAGTTTCTGGTGGACAGGGTCTGATCAGCCCCAGCATTTT. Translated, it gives CASSFWWTGSDQPQHF.

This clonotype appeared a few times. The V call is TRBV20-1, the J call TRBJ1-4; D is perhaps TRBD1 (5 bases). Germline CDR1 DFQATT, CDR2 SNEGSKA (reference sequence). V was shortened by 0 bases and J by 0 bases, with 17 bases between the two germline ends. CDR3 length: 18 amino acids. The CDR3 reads CSARDGRGFFATNEKLFF. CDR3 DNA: TGCAGTGCTAGAGATGGAAGGGGATTCTTTGCAACTAATGAAAAACTGTTTTTT.

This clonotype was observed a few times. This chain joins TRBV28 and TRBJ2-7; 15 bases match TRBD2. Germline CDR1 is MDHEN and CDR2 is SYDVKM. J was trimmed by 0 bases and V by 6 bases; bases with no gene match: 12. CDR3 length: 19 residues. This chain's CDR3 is CASSNSPGLAGGPSYEQYF. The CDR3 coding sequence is TGTGCCAGCAGCAACTCACCGGGACTAGCGGGAGGCCCCTCCTACGAGCAGTACTTC.

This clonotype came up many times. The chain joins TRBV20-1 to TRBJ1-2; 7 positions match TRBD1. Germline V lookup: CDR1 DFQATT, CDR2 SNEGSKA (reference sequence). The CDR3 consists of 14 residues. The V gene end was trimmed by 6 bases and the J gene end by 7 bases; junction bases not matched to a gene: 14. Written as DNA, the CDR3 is TGCAGTGCGGGGACGACAGGGATGGGCCTTGGCTACACCTTC. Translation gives CSAGTTGMGLGYTF.

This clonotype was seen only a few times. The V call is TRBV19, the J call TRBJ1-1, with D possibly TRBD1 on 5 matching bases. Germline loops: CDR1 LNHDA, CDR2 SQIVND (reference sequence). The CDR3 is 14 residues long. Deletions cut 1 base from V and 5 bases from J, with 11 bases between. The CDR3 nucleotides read TGTGCCAGTAGTATAGCGACGGGGCGGACTGAAGCTTTCTTT. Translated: CASSIATGRTEAFF.

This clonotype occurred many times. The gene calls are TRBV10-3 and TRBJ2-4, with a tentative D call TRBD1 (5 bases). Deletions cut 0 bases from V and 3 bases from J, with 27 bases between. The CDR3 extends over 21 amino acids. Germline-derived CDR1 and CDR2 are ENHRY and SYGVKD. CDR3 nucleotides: TGTGCCATCAGTGAGTCGGGTAGGGCCCAAGCTCAGGGTGGTGTCAAAAACATTCAGTACTTC. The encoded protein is CAISESGRAQAQGGVKNIQYF.

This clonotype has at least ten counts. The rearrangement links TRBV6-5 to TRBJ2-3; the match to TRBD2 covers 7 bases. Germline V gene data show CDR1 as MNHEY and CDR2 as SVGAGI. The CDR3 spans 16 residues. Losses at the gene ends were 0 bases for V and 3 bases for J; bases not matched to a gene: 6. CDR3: CASSYSGSGFTDTQYF. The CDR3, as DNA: TGTGCCAGCAGTTACTCAGGTAGCGGGTTTACAGATACGCAGTATTTT.

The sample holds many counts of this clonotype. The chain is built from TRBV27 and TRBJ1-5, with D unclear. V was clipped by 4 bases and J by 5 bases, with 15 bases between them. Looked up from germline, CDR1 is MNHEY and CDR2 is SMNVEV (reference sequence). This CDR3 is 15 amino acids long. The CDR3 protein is CASSSRPAGDQPQHF. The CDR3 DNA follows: TGTGCCAGCAGTTCAAGGCCAGCCGGTGATCAGCCCCAGCATTTT.

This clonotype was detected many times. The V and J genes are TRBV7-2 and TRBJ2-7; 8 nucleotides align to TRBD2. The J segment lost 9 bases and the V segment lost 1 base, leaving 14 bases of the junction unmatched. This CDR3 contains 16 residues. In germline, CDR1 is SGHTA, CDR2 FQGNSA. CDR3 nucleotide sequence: TGTGCCAGCAGCTTAGACAGCGGGGGTGCCCTCACCGGGCAGTACTTC. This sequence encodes CASSLDSGGALTGQYF.

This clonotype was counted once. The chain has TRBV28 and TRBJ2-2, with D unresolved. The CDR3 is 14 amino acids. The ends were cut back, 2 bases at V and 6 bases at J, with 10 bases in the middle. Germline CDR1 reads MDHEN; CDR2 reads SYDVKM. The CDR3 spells CASSLNPGAGELFF. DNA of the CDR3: TGTGCCAGCAGTTTAAATCCTGGAGCCGGGGAGCTGTTTTTT.

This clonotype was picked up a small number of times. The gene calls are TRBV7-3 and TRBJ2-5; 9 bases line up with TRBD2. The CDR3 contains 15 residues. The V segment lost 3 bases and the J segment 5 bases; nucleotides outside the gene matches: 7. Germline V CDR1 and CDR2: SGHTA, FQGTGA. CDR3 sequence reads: CASSLGASGAETQYF. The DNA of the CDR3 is TGTGCCAGCAGCTTGGGGGCTAGCGGGGCGGAGACCCAGTACTTC.